A single sample is the source of the 25 T cell receptor beta chains below, sequenced in a study of CD8+CD57+ T cells in acquired aplastic anemia. Genomic DNA, serving as template, underwent TCR beta VDJ and CDR3 profiling. TCRdb processed the reads anew with MiXCR; each CDR3 protein has one entry. This table holds about 270,000 distinct CDR3 sequences, approximately 56% found once. What was sequenced was sorted CD4+, CD8+, or CD8+CD57+ T cells (not recorded which) from PBMCs. These receptor sequences come from a human donor with severe aplastic anemia or a healthy control (not recorded which).

Concerning this clonotype: This sequence may be a read error, since a much larger clone differs from it by one base. The gene calls are TRBV7-9 and TRBJ1-2, with D perhaps TRBD1 (5 bases). V was pared by 5 bases and J by 2 bases, with 9 bases between. There are 13 residues in the CDR3. The V gene's germline CDR1 is SEHNR and CDR2 FQNEAQ (reference sequence). The CDR3 DNA is TGTGCCAGCAGCGCGACAGAAAACTATGGCTACACCTTC. It specifies CASSATENYGYTF.

This clonotype was recorded at least ten times. The chain has TRBV24-1 and TRBJ2-3; maybe TRBD1 (5 bases). The germline V gene encodes CDR1 KGHDR and CDR2 SFDVKD. The CDR3 is 15 residues long. V dropped 4 bases and J dropped 4 bases, with 14 bases sitting between them. Here the CDR3 reads CATSEPGQGADTQYF. For the CDR3, the DNA is TGTGCCACCAGTGAGCCGGGTCAGGGCGCAGATACGCAGTATTTT.

The gene calls are TRBV12-3 or TRBV12-4 and TRBJ2-5; no definite D call. V was clipped by 5 bases and J by 5 bases, with 15 bases between them. There are 14 residues in the CDR3. The CDR3 loop reads CASSDDTSNETQYF. The DNA for the CDR3 is TGTGCCAGCAGTGACGACACGTCAAATGAGACCCAGTACTTC.

The CDR3 here is CASSTPGIHEQYF. The CDR3, as DNA: TGTGCCAGCAGTACTCCGGGGATCCACGAGCAGTACTTC. The gene calls are TRBV6-5 and TRBJ2-7; maybe TRBD2 (5 bases). With 5 bases removed from V and 5 bases from J, the gap between germline ends came to 13 bases. This CDR3 has 13 amino acids. Germline V gene sequence: CDR1 MNHEY, CDR2 SVGAGI.

The table lists this clonotype with many counts. This chain links TRBV12-5 with TRBJ1-3; no definite D call. Germline-derived CDR1 and CDR2 are LGHNT and FRNRAP. V lost 7 bases to trimming and J lost 1 base, with 8 bases between them. This CDR3 is 13 amino acids long. The CDR3 region is CASAVQSGNTIYF. The DNA for the CDR3 is TGTGCTAGTGCGGTACAGTCTGGAAACACCATATATTTT.

The table lists this clonotype with a count of one. The chain carries TRBV19 and TRBJ1-1; D gene unclear. Trimming shortened V by 6 bases and J by 2 bases, and 7 bases separated the two germline ends. The CDR3 is made up of 12 amino acids. CDR1 is LNHDA, CDR2 SQIVND, per germline (reference sequence). The CDR3, as DNA: TGTGCCAGTAGACCCAAAAACACTGAAGCTTTCTTT. Its translation is CASRPKNTEAFF. Looking up the rest from reference TRBV19 and TRBJ1-1 gives the full variable domain: DGGITQSPKYLFRKEGQNVTLSCEQNLNHDAMYWYRQDPGQGLRLIYYSQIVNDFQKGDIAEGYSVSREKKESFPLTVTSAQKNPTAFYLCASRPKNTEAFFGQGTRLTVV.

The V call is TRBV9, the J call TRBJ1-4; D gene unclear. The CDR3 consists of 16 residues. Germline values: CDR1 SGDLS, CDR2 YYNGEE. Trimming stripped 3 bases from V and 0 bases from J, with 12 bases between. The CDR3 nucleotides are TGTGCCAGCAGCGCAAGTTCCGGGACAACTAATGAAAAACTGTTTTTT. Translated, it gives CASSASSGTTNEKLFF.

This CDR3 reads CASSYSGLVNEQFF. The CDR3 bases are TGTGCCAGCAGTTACTCAGGACTAGTGAATGAGCAGTTCTTC. This sequence joins TRBV6-6 and TRBJ2-7; TRBD2 agrees at 7 bases. The last part of the DNA fits TRBJ2-1 better; the J call may be wrong. Germline-derived CDR1 and CDR2 are MNHNY and SVGAGI (reference sequence). The CDR3 consists of 14 residues.

The chain employs TRBV7-2 and TRBJ2-5, with D possibly being TRBD1 or TRBD2 (5 bases each). Trimming removed 3 bases from V and 5 bases from J, with 13 bases in between. This CDR3 contains 14 residues. The germline V gene encodes CDR1 SGHTA and CDR2 FQGNSA. The CDR3 region is CASSFGTTGETQYF. CDR3 nucleotides: TGTGCCAGCAGCTTCGGGACGACGGGGGAGACCCAGTACTTC.

J is TRBJ2-7 and V is TRBV2, with D perhaps TRBD2 (6 bases). Germline V gene lookup returns CDR1 SNHLY and CDR2 FYNNEI. The length of the CDR3 is 13 residues. Trimming removed 8 bases from V and 7 bases from J, with 18 bases in between. CDR3: CASLYSGSGEQYF. The CDR3 coding sequence is TGTGCCAGCCTCTATAGTGGGAGCGGGGAGCAGTACTTC.

On this clonotype: One end of the junction fails to match germline, which may point to a read error. The chain couples TRBV7-9 to TRBJ1-6; D remains unclear. CDR1 and CDR2 from the germline V gene are SEHNR and FQNEAQ (reference sequence). The CDR3 has 15 amino acids. The CDR3 nucleotides read TGTGCCAGCAGCCAAACAAACGGCCGGATTTCACCCCTCTACTTT. Translation gives CASSQTNGRISPLYF.

The chain carries TRBV5-1 and TRBJ1-2; TRBD1 matches 7 bases. After removal of 5 bases from V and 3 bases from J, the junction contained 10 bases not matched to a gene. The CDR3 consists of 15 residues. Germline V lookup: CDR1 SGHRS, CDR2 YFSETQ. The CDR3 is CASSYETGHDYGYTF. The DNA of the CDR3 is TGCGCCAGCAGTTACGAGACAGGGCATGACTATGGCTACACCTTC.

V is TRBV2 and J is TRBJ1-5; a weak D match, TRBD1 (6 bases). The ends were cut back, 6 bases at V and 1 base at J, with 13 bases in the middle. The CDR3 spans 15 residues. Germline V lookup: CDR1 SNHLY, CDR2 FYNNEI. The CDR3 region has the DNA TGTGCCAGCAGGAAGACAGGAGACAGCAATCAGCCCCAGCATTTT. Translation gives CASRKTGDSNQPQHF. Using reference TRBV2 and TRBJ1-5 for the parts outside the CDR3, the full variable domain is EPEVTQTPSHQVTQMGQEVILRCVPISNHLYFYWYRQILGQKVEFLVSFYNNEISEKSEIFDDQFSVERPDGSNFTLKIRSTKLEDSAMYFCASRKTGDSNQPQHFGDGTRLSIL.

This rearrangement joins TRBV2 to TRBJ2-7; TRBD1 matches at 8 bases. The CDR3 has 15 amino acids. Germline V gene lookup returns CDR1 SNHLY and CDR2 FYNNEI. The trim removed 5 bases at V and 1 base at J, leaving 7 bases unmatched. The CDR3 DNA reads TGTGCCAGCAGTAACGGACAGGGAAAATCCTACGAGCAGTACTTC. Amino acid sequence: CASSNGQGKSYEQYF.

The chain has TRBV9 and TRBJ1-6; perhaps TRBD1 as D (5 bases). V lost 3 bases and J 6 bases, leaving 13 bases between the germline ends. Germline values: CDR1 SGDLS, CDR2 YYNGEE. The CDR3 spans 15 residues. CDR3 sequence reads: CASSAYLGGNSPLHF. The CDR3 region has the DNA TGTGCCAGCAGCGCGTACCTCGGGGGTAATTCACCCCTCCACTTT.

This clonotype was found a few times. V usage is TRBV2 and J usage is TRBJ2-1; TRBD1 aligns across 8 bases. Germline trimming cut 4 bases from V and 6 bases from J; bases unmatched to any gene: 8. The length of the CDR3 is 15 residues. CDR1 SNHLY and CDR2 FYNNEI come from the germline V gene. The CDR3 sequence: CASSGSQGAFNEQFF. The CDR3 coding sequence is TGTGCCAGCAGTGGGAGTCAGGGGGCCTTCAATGAGCAGTTCTTC.

At least ten counts were recorded for this clonotype. The chain links TRBV24-1 to TRBJ2-2, with unresolved D. The CDR3 has 13 residues. V lost 3 bases and J lost 9, with 10 bases in between. Germline CDR1 and CDR2: KGHDR and SFDVKD. The chain's CDR3 is CATSDIPPRELFF. In nucleotides, the CDR3 is TGTGCCACCAGTGATATCCCCCCAAGGGAGCTGTTTTTT.

This chain links TRBV19 with TRBJ2-3; D is ambiguous. There are 14 residues in the CDR3. Germline loops: CDR1 LNHDA, CDR2 SQIVND (reference sequence). The V gene lost 1 base and the J gene lost 2 bases, with 7 bases spanning the gap. The CDR3 reads CASSIGGPTDTQYF. The CDR3 coding sequence is TGTGCCAGTAGTATAGGTGGGCCCACAGATACGCAGTATTTT.

CDR3 region: CASSLGTNSYNSPLHF. The CDR3 DNA is TGCGCCAGCAGCCTCGGGACCAACTCCTATAATTCACCCCTCCACTTT. The rearrangement uses TRBV4-3 and TRBJ1-6; TRBD1 is a possible D gene (5 bases). V dropped 4 bases and J dropped 0 bases, with 10 bases sitting between them. The V gene's germline CDR1 is LGHNA and CDR2 YSLEER. CDR3 length equals 16 residues.

This chain uses TRBV10-1 with TRBJ2-7; TRBD1 is a possible D gene (6 bases). The V and J ends lost 6 bases and 7 bases respectively, with 19 bases between them. This CDR3 has 14 amino acids. The V gene's germline CDR1 is WNHNN and CDR2 SYGVQD (reference sequence). CDR3 nucleotide sequence: TGCGCCAGCAGCCCGGGACACCCGATAGAGGAGCAGTACTTC. Translation gives CASSPGHPIEEQYF.

The chain couples TRBV7-2 to TRBJ1-2, with 8 bases lining up with TRBD1. CDR1 is SGHTA, CDR2 FQGNSA, per germline. With V trimmed by 4 bases and J by 11 bases, 12 bases remained unmatched. CDR3 size: 14 residues. The CDR3 coding sequence is TGTGCCAGCAGCTGGGACAGGAATTCGCTTGGGTACACCTTC. Its translation is CASSWDRNSLGYTF. The full variable domain, rest sourced from reference TRBV7-2 and TRBJ1-2, is GAGVSQSPSNKVTEKGKDVELRCDPISGHTALYWYRQSLGQGLEFLIYFQGNSAPDKSGLPSDRFSAERTGGSVSTLTIQRTQQEDSAVYLCASSWDRNSLGYTFGSGTRLTVV.

The chain links TRBV24-1 to TRBJ2-2, with D uncertain. Germline V CDR1 and CDR2: KGHDR, SFDVKD. The CDR3 is made up of 16 amino acids. V was pared by 2 bases and J by 7 bases, with 16 bases between. CDR3 region: CATSDSSPVIDGELFF. The DNA of the CDR3 is TGTGCCACCAGTGATTCCTCTCCGGTCATTGACGGGGAGCTGTTTTTT.

A remark on this clonotype: Given a much more abundant clone one base away, this may be a read error. Without the conserved terminal phenylalanine or tryptophan, this CDR3 likely stems from a read error. This sequence joins TRBV6-1 and TRBJ1-5, with D maybe TRBD1 (5 bases). The germline V and J ends were trimmed by 1 base and 7 bases, with 11 bases remaining between them. The CDR3 extends over 14 amino acids. CDR1 MNHNS and CDR2 SASEGT come from the germline V gene. Written as DNA, the CDR3 is TGTGCCAGCAGTGAAGTACTCAGGGACCAGCCCCAGCATGTT. As protein: CASSEVLRDQPQHV.

The chain is built from TRBV10-3 and TRBJ2-2; TRBD1 matches 8 bases. Germline V lookup: CDR1 ENHRY, CDR2 SYGVKD. CDR3 size: 16 residues. The V and J ends lost 5 bases and 5 bases, in that order; junction bases with no gene match: 10. The CDR3 DNA reads TGTGCCATCAGTAAACAGGGGACAGGAGGGACCGGGGAGCTGTTTTTT. Protein sequence: CAISKQGTGGTGELFF.

As to this clonotype: This may be a read error, as it is one base from a much larger clone. V gene TRBV2 combines with J gene TRBJ1-2; D gene unclear. Looked up from germline, CDR1 is SNHLY and CDR2 is FYNNEI. Trimming cost V 0 bases and J 4 bases, with 9 bases left between them. This CDR3 has 14 amino acids. The chain's CDR3 is CASSEARGTYGYTF. CDR3 bases: TGTGCCAGCAGTGAAGCGCGGGGAACCTATGGCTACACCTTC.